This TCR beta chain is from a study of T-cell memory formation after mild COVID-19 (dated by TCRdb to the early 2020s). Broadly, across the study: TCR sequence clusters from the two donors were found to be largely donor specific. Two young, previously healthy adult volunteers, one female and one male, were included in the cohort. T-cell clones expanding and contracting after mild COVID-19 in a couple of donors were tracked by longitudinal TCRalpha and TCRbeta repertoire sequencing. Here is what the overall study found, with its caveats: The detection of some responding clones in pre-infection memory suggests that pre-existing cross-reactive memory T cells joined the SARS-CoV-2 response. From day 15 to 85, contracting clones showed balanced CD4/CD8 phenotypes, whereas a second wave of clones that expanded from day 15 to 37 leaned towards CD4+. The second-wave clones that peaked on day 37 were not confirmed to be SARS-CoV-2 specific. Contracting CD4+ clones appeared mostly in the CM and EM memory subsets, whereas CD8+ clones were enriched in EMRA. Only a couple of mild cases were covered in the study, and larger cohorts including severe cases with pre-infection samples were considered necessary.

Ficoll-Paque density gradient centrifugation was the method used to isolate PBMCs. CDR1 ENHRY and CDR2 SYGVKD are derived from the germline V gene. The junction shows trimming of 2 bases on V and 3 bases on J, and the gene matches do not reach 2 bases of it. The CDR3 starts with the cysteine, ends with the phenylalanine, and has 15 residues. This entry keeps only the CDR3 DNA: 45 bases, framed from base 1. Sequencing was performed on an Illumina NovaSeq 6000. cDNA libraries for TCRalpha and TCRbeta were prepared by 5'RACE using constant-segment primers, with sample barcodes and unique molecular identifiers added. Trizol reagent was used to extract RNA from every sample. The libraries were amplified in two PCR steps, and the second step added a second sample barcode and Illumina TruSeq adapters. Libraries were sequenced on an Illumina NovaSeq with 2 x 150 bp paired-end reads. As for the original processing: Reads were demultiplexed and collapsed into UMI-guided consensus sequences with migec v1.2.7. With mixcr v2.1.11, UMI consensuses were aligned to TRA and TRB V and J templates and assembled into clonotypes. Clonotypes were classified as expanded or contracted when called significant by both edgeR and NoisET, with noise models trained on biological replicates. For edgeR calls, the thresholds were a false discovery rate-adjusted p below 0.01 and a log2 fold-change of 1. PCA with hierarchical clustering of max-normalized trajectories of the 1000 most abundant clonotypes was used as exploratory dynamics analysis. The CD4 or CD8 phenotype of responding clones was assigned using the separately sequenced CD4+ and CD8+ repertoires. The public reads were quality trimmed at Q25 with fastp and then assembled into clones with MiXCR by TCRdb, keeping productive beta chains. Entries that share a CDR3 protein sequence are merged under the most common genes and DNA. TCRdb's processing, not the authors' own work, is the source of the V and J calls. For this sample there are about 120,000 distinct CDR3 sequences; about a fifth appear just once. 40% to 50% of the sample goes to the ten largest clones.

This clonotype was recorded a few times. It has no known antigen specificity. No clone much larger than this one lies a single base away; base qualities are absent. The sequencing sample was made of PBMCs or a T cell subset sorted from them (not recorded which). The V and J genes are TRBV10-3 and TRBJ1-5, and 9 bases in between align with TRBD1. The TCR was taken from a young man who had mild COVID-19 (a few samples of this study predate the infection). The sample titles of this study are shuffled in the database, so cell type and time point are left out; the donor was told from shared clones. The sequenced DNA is TGTGCCATCAGTGAGACAGGGGGCGTCAATCAGCCCCAGCATTTT. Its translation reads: CAISETGGVNQPQHF.